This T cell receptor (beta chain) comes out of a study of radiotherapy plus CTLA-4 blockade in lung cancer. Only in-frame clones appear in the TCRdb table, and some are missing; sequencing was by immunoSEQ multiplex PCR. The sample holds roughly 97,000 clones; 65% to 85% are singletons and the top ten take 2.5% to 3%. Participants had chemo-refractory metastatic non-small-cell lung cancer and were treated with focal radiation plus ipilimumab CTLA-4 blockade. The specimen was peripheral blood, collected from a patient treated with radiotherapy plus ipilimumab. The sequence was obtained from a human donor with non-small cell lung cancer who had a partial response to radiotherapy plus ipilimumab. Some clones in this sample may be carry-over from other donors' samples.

CDR3 sequence: CASVARGHHSGANVLTF. The CDR3 coding sequence is TGTGCCAGCGTGGCAAGGGGCCATCACTCTGGGGCCAACGTCCTGACTTTC. The chain carries TRBV5-6 and TRBJ2-6; TRBD1 might be the D (5 bases). The CDR3 is 17 residues long. With 7 bases removed from V and 0 bases from J, the gap between germline ends came to 17 bases. Germline V gene sequence: CDR1 SGHDT, CDR2 YYEEEE.